This T cell receptor beta chain was found in a study of blood T cell repertoires in COVID-19. Study context: Material from acute and convalescent COVID-19 was sourced from the United States, Italy and Spain.

Study members were between roughly 18 and 89 years old and lived in 25 or so US regions. Each recovered donor of Cohort 3 presented with two negative PCRs, clearance, or symptom resolution. Germline V lookup: CDR1 SGHDT, CDR2 YYEEEE. The junction had 8 bases not matched to a gene; V was cut back by 6 bases and J by 1 base. This CDR3 is 15 amino acids long. In the original analysis: Amplification from reference gene primers served as the basis for estimated nucleated cell counts. Clones were read by immunoSEQ multiplex PCR, and TCRdb kept only the in-frame ones, dropping some. For V, J and clone size, that table is used; D and trimming come from the DNA. The sample yields about 170,000 clones, about nine tenths seen once.

The chain is built from TRBV5-6 and TRBJ2-5, with TRBD1 matching 8 bases. This sequence originates from a woman aged 18-29 years who had recovered from COVID-19. The sequenced material came from PBMCs or T cells enriched from blood (not recorded which). CDR3 residues: CASTRGRGPQETQYF. DNA of the CDR3: TGTGCCAGCACCCGTGGCAGGGGGCCCCAAGAGACCCAGTACTTC.